The 17 T cell receptor beta chains below were found in one sample sequenced in a study of shared clonotypes between healthy human individuals. Sequenced by immunoSEQ multiplex PCR; TCRdb stores in-frame clones only, minus some. The sample lists under 600,000 clones; 95% to 98% were seen once. The specimen sequenced was naive CD4+ T cells sorted from blood. Subset specified: CD45RA+ positively selected. The receptor source for this set is a woman aged 25 to 39 in good health.

The chain has TRBV10-3 and TRBJ2-5; possibly TRBD1 for D (6 bases). Near its end, the DNA agrees better with TRBJ2-7, so the J call may be wrong. The CDR3 extends over 14 amino acids. Germline V gives CDR1 ENHRY, CDR2 SYGVKD. CDR3 in DNA: TGTGCCATCAGTCGGGACAAACGGAGCTACGAGCAGTACTTC. Amino acid sequence: CAISRDKRSYEQYF.

The V gene is TRBV25-1, the J gene TRBJ2-1, with TRBD1 as a possible D gene (5 bases). Germline CDR1 and CDR2: MGHDK and SYGVNS. The CDR3 runs to 18 residues. V was cut by 5 bases and J by 7 bases, with 27 bases left in between. CDR3 amino acids: CASSKSDVVGASLNEQFF. In nucleotides, the CDR3 is TGTGCCAGCAGTAAAAGTGATGTGGTAGGGGCGTCGTTGAATGAGCAGTTCTTC.

V and J are TRBV23-1 and TRBJ2-7, with a weak D call TRBD1 (5 bases). TRBV23-1 is an ORF for which the function is uncertain. This CDR3 is built from 16 residues. Trimming pared 2 bases from V and 0 bases from J, leaving 14 bases between. CDR3 DNA: TGCGCCAGCAGTCAACCTGGACACCTGAGCTCCTACGAGCAGTACTTC. Its protein product is CASSQPGHLSSYEQYF.

The CDR3, as DNA: TGTGCCAGTAGGGGGCGCGACACCGGGGAGCTGTTTTTT. Amino acid sequence: CASRGRDTGELFF. The chain has TRBV19 and TRBJ2-2; possible D gene TRBD1, 5 bases. The ends were cut back, 6 bases at V and 3 bases at J, with 8 bases in the middle. CDR3 length equals 13 residues. Germline V gene sequence: CDR1 LNHDA, CDR2 SQIVND (reference sequence).

V usage is TRBV4-2 and J usage is TRBJ1-2; no reliable D call. The ends were cut back, 5 bases at V and 4 bases at J, with 11 bases in the middle. Per the germline V gene, CDR1 is LGHNA and CDR2 is YNFKEQ. The CDR3 sequence is 13 residues long. CDR3 protein: CASSFESGYGYTF. Written as DNA, the CDR3 is TGTGCCAGCAGCTTTGAAAGCGGCTATGGCTACACCTTC.

The chain recombines TRBV27 with TRBJ2-3; 9 bases fit TRBD1. Germline V lookup: CDR1 MNHEY, CDR2 SMNVEV (reference sequence). The ends lost 4 bases at V and 4 bases at J; junction bases unmatched: 9. This CDR3 has 16 amino acids. CDR3 DNA: TGTGCCAGCAGTTCGGGACAGGGAATGATCCCAGATACGCAGTATTTT. Protein sequence: CASSSGQGMIPDTQYF.

The rearrangement links TRBV28 to TRBJ2-7, with 10 bases lining up with TRBD1. Germline V CDR1 and CDR2: MDHEN, SYDVKM. This CDR3 contains 14 residues. The trim removed 7 bases at V and 1 base at J, leaving 4 bases unmatched. CDR3 loop: CASTGQGGSYEQYF. The CDR3 DNA follows: TGTGCCAGCACCGGACAGGGGGGTTCCTACGAGCAGTACTTC.

This clone was recorded a few times. The CDR3 DNA is TGTGCCATCGGAGACTACGAGCAGTACTTC. Its translation is CAIGDYEQYF. V and J are TRBV10-3 and TRBJ2-7; D unclear. Germline V gene lookup returns CDR1 ENHRY and CDR2 SYGVKD. The CDR3 consists of 10 residues. Trimming shortened V by 8 bases and J by 3 bases, and 5 bases separated the two germline ends.

The chain has TRBV19 and TRBJ1-5; TRBD1 is a possible D gene (6 bases). The CDR3 has 14 amino acids. CDR1 and CDR2 (germline): LNHDA, SQIVND (reference sequence). Trimming stripped 4 bases from V and 8 bases from J, with 15 bases between. CDR3 nucleotide sequence: TGTGCCAGTAGTAATACAGGGATTATGGAGCCCCAGCATTTT. Its translation: CASSNTGIMEPQHF.

The gene calls are TRBV19 and TRBJ1-3; 9 bases are a match to TRBD1. The CDR3 is made up of 14 amino acids. Germline V gene sequence: CDR1 LNHDA, CDR2 SQIVND (reference sequence). The J segment lost 8 bases and the V segment lost 6 bases, leaving 8 bases of the junction unmatched. CDR3 nucleotide sequence: TGTGCCAGTAGCCCCTACAGGGGGCGGGACACCATATATTTT. Translation gives CASSPYRGRDTIYF.

CDR3 nucleotides: TGTGCCAGCAGCCGGGACAGGGGAGATGGCTACACCTTC. Protein product: CASSRDRGDGYTF. This chain uses TRBV7-9 with TRBJ1-2; 10 bases are a match to TRBD1. CDR3 length: 13 amino acids. Germline V gene data show CDR1 as SEHNR and CDR2 as FQNEAQ (reference sequence). V lost 5 bases, J lost 6 bases, and 3 bases stayed unmatched.

The V call is TRBV7-2, the J call TRBJ2-2; TRBD1 might be the D (5 bases). Germline CDR1 and CDR2: SGHTA and FQGNSA. CDR3 size: 14 residues. The V and J ends lost 2 bases and 8 bases respectively, with 12 bases between them. The chain's CDR3 is CASSLLRVTGELFF. CDR3 bases: TGTGCCAGCAGCTTACTCAGGGTAACGGGGGAGCTGTTTTTT.

The chain carries TRBV28 and TRBJ1-5; D is unresolved. Trimming cost V 11 bases and J 2 bases, with 13 bases left between them. This CDR3 has 13 residues. CDR1 and CDR2 from the germline V gene are MDHEN and SYDVKM. The CDR3 is CASAEDGNQPQHF. DNA for the CDR3: TGTGCCTCGGCAGAGGATGGCAATCAGCCCCAGCATTTT. Based on the CDR3 plus reference TRBV28 and TRBJ1-5, the full variable domain is DVKVTQSSRYLVKRTGEKVFLECVQDMDHENMFWYRQDPGLGLRLIYFSYDVKMKEKGDIPEGYSVSREKKERFSLILESASTNQTSMYLCASAEDGNQPQHFGDGTRLSIL.

The chain is built from TRBV29-1 and TRBJ2-7; 7 bases are a match to TRBD1. The CDR3 consists of 13 residues. The V and J ends lost 3 bases and 6 bases, in that order; junction bases with no gene match: 8. Germline V CDR1 and CDR2: SQVTM, ANQGSEA. This CDR3 reads CSVDTTGSREQYF. CDR3 bases: TGCAGCGTTGACACGACAGGGAGTCGCGAGCAGTACTTC.

This sequence joins TRBV28 and TRBJ2-5, with 7 nucleotides matching TRBD2. J was trimmed by 5 bases and V by 1 base; bases with no gene match: 16. Germline loops: CDR1 MDHEN, CDR2 SYDVKM. This CDR3 region has 18 residues. The CDR3 bases are TGTGCCAGCAGTTTATCCTCACGAGGCCGGAGGGAGGGCGAGACCCAGTACTTC. The encoded protein is CASSLSSRGRREGETQYF.

This rearrangement joins TRBV27 to TRBJ1-4; a weak D match, TRBD1 (5 bases). Trimming pared 1 base from V and 8 bases from J, leaving 11 bases between. Per germline, CDR1 MNHEY and CDR2 SMNVEV (reference sequence). The CDR3 has 14 residues. CDR3 protein: CASSLWRGGEKLFF. The CDR3 nucleotides are TGTGCCAGCAGTTTATGGAGGGGAGGCGAAAAACTGTTTTTT.

This clone was detected once. The chain uses TRBV11-3 and TRBJ2-2, with 7 bases aligning to TRBD2. CDR1 is SGHNT and CDR2 is YENEEA in the germline V gene. V shed 1 base, J shed 1 base, and the junction held 6 bases outside the gene matches. This CDR3 is 17 amino acids long. CDR3 coding DNA: TGTGCCAGCAGCTTAGGCCTTGCTAGCGGGAACACCGGGGAGCTGTTTTTT. Its translation is CASSLGLASGNTGELFF.